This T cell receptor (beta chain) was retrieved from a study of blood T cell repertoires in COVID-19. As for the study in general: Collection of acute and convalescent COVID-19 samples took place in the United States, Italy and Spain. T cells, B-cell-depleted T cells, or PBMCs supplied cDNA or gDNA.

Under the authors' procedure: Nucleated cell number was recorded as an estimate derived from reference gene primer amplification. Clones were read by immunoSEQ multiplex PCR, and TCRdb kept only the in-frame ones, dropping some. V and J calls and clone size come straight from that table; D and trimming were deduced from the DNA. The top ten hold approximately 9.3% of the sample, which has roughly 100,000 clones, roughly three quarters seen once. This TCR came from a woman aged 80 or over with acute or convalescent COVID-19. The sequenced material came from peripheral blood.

CDR3 DNA: TGTGCCAGTAGTGGCGGGGCAACTAATGAAAAACTGTTTTTT. This translates into CASSGGATNEKLFF. The V gene is TRBV19, the J gene TRBJ1-4; D uncertain. Looked up from germline, CDR1 is LNHDA and CDR2 is SQIVND (reference sequence). Trimming shortened V by 5 bases and J by 0 bases, and 7 bases separated the two germline ends. This CDR3 has 14 amino acids.